The clone carrying this TCR beta chain occurred once. Its target is not known. After isolation, RNA underwent reverse transcription to generate cDNA as the sequencing template. Sequenced by immunoSEQ multiplex PCR; TCRdb stores in-frame clones only, minus some. The repertoire includes over 8,000 clones, around 63% of them detected once, and 13% to 15% sits in the top ten. CDR3 size: 14 residues. Trimming stripped 6 bases from V and 1 base from J, with 12 bases between. The germline V gene encodes CDR1 LNHDA and CDR2 SQIVND (reference sequence). The source of the sample is a study of CD8+ T cells in alopecia areata. Study-level background: Tofacitinib therapy lasting 6 to 18 months was followed by 6 months off drug. Study findings and constraints: Clonality in lesional scalp, especially alopecia totalis/universalis, exceeded that of normal scalp.

Collected material from alopecia areata patients comprised lesional scalp punch biopsies and peripheral blood. This receptor was identified in a human donor with alopecia areata. The sequenced sample was skin. The rearrangement links TRBV19 to TRBJ1-1, with D perhaps matching TRBD1 (6 bases). DNA for the CDR3: TGTGCCAGTAGGAACACAGGGACGAACACTGAAGCTTTCTTT. This codes for CASRNTGTNTEAFF.